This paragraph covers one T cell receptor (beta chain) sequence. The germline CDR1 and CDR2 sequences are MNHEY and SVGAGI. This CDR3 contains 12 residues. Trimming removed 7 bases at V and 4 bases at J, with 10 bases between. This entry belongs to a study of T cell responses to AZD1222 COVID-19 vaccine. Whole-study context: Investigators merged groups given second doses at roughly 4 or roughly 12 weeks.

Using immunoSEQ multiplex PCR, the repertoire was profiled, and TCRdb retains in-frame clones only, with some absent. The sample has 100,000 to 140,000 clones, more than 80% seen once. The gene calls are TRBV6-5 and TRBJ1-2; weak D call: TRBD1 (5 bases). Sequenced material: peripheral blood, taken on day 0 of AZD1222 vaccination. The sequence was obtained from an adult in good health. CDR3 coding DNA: TGTGCCAGCAAAGGGGTCGTCTATGGCTACACCTTC. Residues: CASKGVVYGYTF.